Below, one TCR beta chain is given with its context. Its antigen is undetermined. This record comes from a study of shared clonotypes between healthy human individuals. Positively selected for CCR7, the CD45RO-negative cells used as naive CD8 cells excluded terminally differentiated effector memory CD45RA+ cells. Findings and caveats of the study: A few donors held about 4.6% of naive CD4 clonotypes in common.

V trimming: 6 bases; J trimming: 3 bases; junction bases outside the gene matches: 8. Germline assignment: CDR1 SGHVS and CDR2 FNYEAQ. This CDR3 contains 15 residues. Profiling relied on immunoSEQ multiplex PCR, and the TCRdb table lists in-frame clones only, not all of them. The table includes about 2.2 million clones, 85% to 95% detected once. The TCR was taken from a man between 18 and 29 years old in good health. Some clones in this sample may be carry-over from other donors' samples. The rearrangement links TRBV7-6 to TRBJ2-3, with 8 bases lining up with TRBD2. Sequenced material: naive CD8+ T cells from PBMCs. The CDR3 here is CASSSGRALTDTQYF. CDR3 in DNA: TGTGCCAGCAGTTCCGGGAGGGCCCTAACAGATACGCAGTATTTT.